Presented here are 11 T cell receptor beta chains from one specimen sequenced in a study of identical twins. One entry per CDR3 protein, called by TCRdb with MiXCR from the 5' RACE reads. This sample yields roughly 720,000 distinct CDR3 sequences, of which over 15% are seen a single time; over 10% belongs to the top ten. The same data also contributed to another study, on T cells expressing NK-cell markers.

Sequencing was carried out using PBMCs. Receptor source: a woman younger than 30 in good health.

V usage is TRBV20-1 and J usage is TRBJ1-1; 7 bases are shared with TRBD1. Trimming at V came to 5 bases and at J to 0 bases, leaving 12 bases not matched to a gene. The CDR3 runs 16 residues. The germline V gene has CDR1 DFQATT and CDR2 SNEGSKA (reference sequence). The CDR3 reads CSAPRQGRWVNTEAFF. For the CDR3, the DNA is TGCAGTGCTCCCCGACAGGGTAGATGGGTGAACACTGAAGCTTTCTTT.

This clonotype has just a few counts. The chain is built from TRBV20-1 and TRBJ1-1; D possibly corresponds to TRBD1 (6 bases). V was trimmed by 1 base and J by 5 bases, leaving 14 bases between them. The CDR3 extends over 14 amino acids. Germline lookup yields CDR1 DFQATT and CDR2 SNEGSKA (reference sequence). This CDR3 is CSARVGGRWTEAFF. Here the CDR3 DNA reads TGCAGTGCTAGAGTGGGGGGGCGCTGGACTGAAGCTTTCTTT.

This sequence joins TRBV12-3 or TRBV12-4 and TRBJ2-5; the match to TRBD1 covers 8 bases. The CDR3 has 14 amino acids. V dropped 6 bases and J dropped 5; count of bases not matched to a gene: 8. CDR3 bases: TGTGCCAGCAGCTTCGGGACAGGTGGGGAGACCCAGTACTTC. It translates to CASSFGTGGETQYF.

This clonotype was found many times. V is TRBV12-3 or TRBV12-4 and J is TRBJ1-1; D ambiguous. The ends were cut back, 6 bases at V and 5 bases at J, with 7 bases in the middle. The CDR3 runs 11 residues. The CDR3 coding sequence is TGTGCCAGCAGCTTGGAAACTGAAGCTTTCTTT. Residues: CASSLETEAFF.

There are a few counts of this clonotype. The V and J genes are TRBV20-1 and TRBJ2-3, with TRBD2 as a possible D gene (6 bases). Germline assignment: CDR1 DFQATT and CDR2 SNEGSKA (reference sequence). This CDR3 is 13 amino acids long. Trimming left V 0 bases short and J 4 bases short, with 8 bases between. CDR3 sequence (DNA): TGCAGTGCTAGAGAATGGGGGGCAGATACGCAGTATTTT. Translation gives CSAREWGADTQYF.

This clonotype was recorded many times. The rearrangement uses TRBV12-3 or TRBV12-4 and TRBJ1-1, with D possibly TRBD1 on 6 matching bases. Trimming pared 6 bases from V and 0 bases from J, leaving 11 bases between. The CDR3 is 14 residues long. The CDR3 DNA sequence: TGTGCCAGCAGCCAGGACAGACTGAACACTGAAGCTTTCTTT. Encoded protein: CASSQDRLNTEAFF.

This clonotype has just a few counts. V and J are TRBV20-1 and TRBJ2-4; D ambiguous. The CDR3 has 12 residues. V shed 2 bases and J shed 7 bases, with 9 bases lying between them. Germline lookup yields CDR1 DFQATT and CDR2 SNEGSKA (reference sequence). In nucleotides, the CDR3 is TGCAGTGCTAGAACAACGTCTAACATTCAGTACTTC. Amino acids: CSARTTSNIQYF.

This clonotype has a single count. This chain links TRBV24-1 with TRBJ1-5, with D maybe TRBD1 (6 bases). Trimming stripped 4 bases from V and 3 bases from J, with 9 bases between. Germline V gives CDR1 KGHDR, CDR2 SFDVKD. The CDR3 contains 14 residues. CDR3: CATSEGGHNQPQHF. CDR3 nucleotides: TGTGCCACCAGTGAGGGGGGACACAATCAGCCCCAGCATTTT.

The CDR3 nucleotides read TGCGCCAGCAGCGCTGAGTCGCCGGGACACGTAAACGAGCAGTACTTC. Protein sequence: CASSAESPGHVNEQYF. The chain employs TRBV5-1 and TRBJ2-7, with D possibly TRBD1 on 6 matching bases. Trimming removed 4 bases from V and 5 bases from J, with 22 bases in between. Germline CDR1 reads SGHRS; CDR2 reads YFSETQ. The CDR3 runs 16 residues.

This clonotype has just a few counts. The V gene is TRBV7-9, the J gene TRBJ1-1, with 11 bases identical to TRBD1. The CDR3 spans 14 residues. Trimming cost V 5 bases and J 7 bases; bases outside gene matches: 6. Germline V lookup: CDR1 SEHNR, CDR2 FQNEAQ (reference sequence). In nucleotides, the CDR3 is TGTGCCAGCAGCACGGACAGGGGGCGAGGTGAAGCTTTCTTT. It yields the protein CASSTDRGRGEAFF.

The chain couples TRBV14 to TRBJ2-1, with 7 bases matching TRBD2. After removal of 4 bases from V and 6 bases from J, the junction contained 12 bases not matched to a gene. The CDR3 is 16 amino acids. Per germline, CDR1 SGHDN and CDR2 FVKESK. CDR3 loop: CASSLKRRGTRNEQFF. The CDR3 DNA is TGTGCCAGCAGCCTCAAAAGGCGGGGGACTCGCAATGAGCAGTTCTTC. Full variable domain (outside the CDR3, taken from reference TRBV14 and TRBJ2-1): EAGVTQFPSHSVIEKGQTVTLRCDPISGHDNLYWYRRVMGKEIKFLLHFVKESKQDESGMPNNRFLAERTGGTYSTLKVQPAELEDSGVYFCASSLKRRGTRNEQFFGPGTRLTVL.